The 3 T cell receptor beta chains below come from one sample, sequenced in a study of metastatic and nonmetastatic thyroid tumors. Thyroid surgery took place with no prior treatment in any patient. TCRdb re-clonotyped the PCR reads through MiXCR. This sample has around 2,000 clones, with around 22% found just once. Sequenced input: adjacent normal tissue. These receptors originate from a male donor with papillary thyroid cancer or a benign thyroid nodule (not recorded which). Some clones in this sample may be carry-over from other donors' samples.

This clone has only a few counts. V and J are TRBV28 and TRBJ1-1; no definite D call. Trimming removed 8 bases at V and 2 bases at J, with 9 bases between. Per the germline V gene, CDR1 is MDHEN and CDR2 is SYDVKM. The CDR3 is made up of 12 amino acids. The CDR3 protein is CASHSLNTEAFF. The CDR3 coding sequence is TGTGCCAGCCACAGCCTTAACACTGAAGCTTTCTTT. The full variable domain, completed using reference TRBV28 and TRBJ1-1, is DVKVTQSSRYLVKRTGEKVFLECVQDMDHENMFWYRQDPGLGLRLIYFSYDVKMKEKGDIPEGYSVSREKKERFSLILESASTNQTSMYLCASHSLNTEAFFGQGTRLTVV.

In the case of this clone: Compared with germline, one end of the junction differs, possibly owing to a read error. The chain joins TRBV6-1 to TRBJ2-1, with D possibly matching TRBD1 (6 bases). The CDR3 has 15 amino acids. Germline lookup yields CDR1 MNHNS and CDR2 SASEGT. CDR3 residues: CASSVRDTPYNERFF. CDR3 sequence (DNA): TGTGCCAGCAGTGTCCGGGACACCCCTTACAATGAGCGGTTCTTC.

The rearrangement joins TRBV6-1 to TRBJ2-7, with 10 bases that match TRBD1. Germline V CDR1 and CDR2: MNHNS, SASEGT. The ends lost 7 bases at V and 3 bases at J; junction bases unmatched: 9. This CDR3 is built from 15 residues. Written as DNA, the CDR3 is TGTGCCAGCAAACCCTCGACAGGGGGCCTCTACGAGCAGTACTTC. It is translated as CASKPSTGGLYEQYF.